The clone carrying this T cell receptor (beta chain) has more than one count but fewer than ten. What it recognizes is unknown. This entry is derived from a study of CD4 T cells in relation to SARS-CoV-2 and coronaviruses. About the study: ViraFEST: approximately 10-day antigen culture of PBMCs, then TCR beta CDR3 sequencing. Crossreactive spike epitopes shared across donors were mapped to their HLA restriction.

This CDR3 comprises 18 residues. Germline CDR1 GTSNPN, CDR2 SVGIG (reference sequence). After removal of 2 bases from V and 0 bases from J, the junction contained 13 bases not matched to a gene. CD4+ T cells from unexposed donors were obtained before the COVID-19 pandemic (2011-2018). Isolation of CD4+ T cells took place after roughly nine days in culture. As cell numbers allowed, unexposed-donor CD4+ T cells faced SARS-CoV-2 S/N and four cold-coronavirus spikes. Clones were read by immunoSEQ multiplex PCR, and TCRdb kept only the in-frame ones, dropping some. The data hold 15,000 to 20,000 clones, with around 80% observed a single time.

Sequencing input: CD4+ T cells from PBMCs, cultured in vitro. The V call is TRBV30, the J call TRBJ1-5; TRBD1 matches 7 bases. This TCR was sampled from a human donor in good health. CDR3 loop: CAWSKGARIGGSNQPQHF. As DNA, the CDR3 is TGTGCCTGGAGTAAGGGGGCGCGTATTGGGGGTAGCAATCAGCCCCAGCATTTT.